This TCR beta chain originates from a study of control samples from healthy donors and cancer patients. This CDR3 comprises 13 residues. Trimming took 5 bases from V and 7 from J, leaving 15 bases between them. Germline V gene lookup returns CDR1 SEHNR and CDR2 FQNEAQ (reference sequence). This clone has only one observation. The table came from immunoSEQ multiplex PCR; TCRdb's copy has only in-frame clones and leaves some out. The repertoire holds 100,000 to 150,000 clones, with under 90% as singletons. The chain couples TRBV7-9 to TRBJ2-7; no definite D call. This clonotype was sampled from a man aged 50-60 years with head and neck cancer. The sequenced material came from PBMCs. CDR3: CASSISFSWEQYF. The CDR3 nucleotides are TGTGCCAGCAGCATCTCGTTTTCGTGGGAGCAGTACTTC. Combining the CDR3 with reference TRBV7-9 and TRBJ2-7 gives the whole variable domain DTGVSQNPRHKITKRGQNVTFRCDPISEHNRLYWYRQTLGQGPEFLTYFQNEAQLEKSRLLSDRFSAERPKGSFSTLEIQRTEQGDSAMYLCASSISFSWEQYFGPGTRLTVT.